The 4 T cell receptor beta chains below were found in one sample sequenced in a study of PD-1 blockade in mismatch repair-deficient tumors. Sequenced by immunoSEQ multiplex PCR; TCRdb stores in-frame clones only, minus some. The data contain roughly 130,000 clones, about 88% of them seen just once; the ten biggest clones take up over 9.5%. Specimen: peripheral blood, collected approximately 72 weeks after starting pembrolizumab. These receptors were taken from an adult with mismatch repair-deficient cancer.

The V call is TRBV28, the J call TRBJ2-3; D is undetermined. Per germline, CDR1 MDHEN and CDR2 SYDVKM. The CDR3 is 14 residues long. Trimming took 4 bases from V and 1 from J, leaving 9 bases between them. CDR3 DNA sequence: TGTGCCAGCAGTTATTCGGGCGGCACAGATACGCAGTATTTT. Encoded protein: CASSYSGGTDTQYF. Using reference TRBV28 and TRBJ2-3 for the parts outside the CDR3, the full variable domain is DVKVTQSSRYLVKRTGEKVFLECVQDMDHENMFWYRQDPGLGLRLIYFSYDVKMKEKGDIPEGYSVSREKKERFSLILESASTNQTSMYLCASSYSGGTDTQYFGPGTRLTVL.

The chain combines TRBV20-1 with TRBJ2-7; the match to TRBD2 covers 7 bases. J was trimmed by 2 bases and V by 6 bases; bases with no gene match: 1. The CDR3 length is 11 residues. Germline CDR1 reads DFQATT; CDR2 reads SNEGSKA (reference sequence). CDR3 sequence reads: CSAGLTYEQYF. CDR3 DNA sequence: TGCAGTGCGGGACTAACCTACGAGCAGTACTTC.

The chain links TRBV6-5 to TRBJ2-5; tentative D call: TRBD1 (6 bases). The germline CDR1 and CDR2 sequences are MNHEY and SVGAGI. The CDR3 length is 14 residues. Deletions cut 2 bases from V and 5 bases from J, with 12 bases between. CDR3 loop: CASSYLQGLETQYF. The CDR3 DNA reads as TGTGCCAGCAGTTACCTCCAGGGGTTGGAGACCCAGTACTTC.

This sequence joins TRBV7-3 and TRBJ2-1, with D tentatively TRBD1 or TRBD2 (5 bases each). V lost 5 bases and J 5 bases, leaving 13 bases between the germline ends. Germline CDR1 is SGHTA and CDR2 is FQGTGA. This CDR3 has 14 amino acids. CDR3 sequence (DNA): TGTGCCAGCAGCCACCAGGGACCCAACAATGAGCAGTTCTTC. It yields the protein CASSHQGPNNEQFF.